Here is one TCR beta chain with its context. This clonotype was recorded many times. Its antigen has not been determined. Per-base quality was not reported, and no clone a single base away is much larger than it. Graves' hyperthyroidism was defined as stable when no progression to ophthalmopathy occurred over 18 months of follow-up. Hyperthyroidism patients were newly diagnosed, with disease duration under 2 months, and aged 18 to 65 years. Patients with uncontrolled infections, other autoimmune diseases, pregnancy or lactation were excluded. Diagnoses were based on clinical symptoms, serum thyroxine and TRAb, thyroid ultrasound and orbital computed tomography. Trizol reagent was used to extract total RNA, and RNA quality was then checked on an Agilent 2100 Bioanalyzer. This sample stems from a study of T cells in Graves' hyperthyroidism and ophthalmopathy (dated 2019 in TCRdb). Looking at the study overall: TCR V-J signatures able to tell the groups apart were searched for in a discovery cohort of 100 or so patients, of whom around 43 had Graves' ophthalmopathy and under 65 had stable Graves' hyperthyroidism. Following sampling, methimazole starting at 30 mg daily was given to hyperthyroidism patients, and high-dose intravenous methylprednisolone was given to ophthalmopathy patients. The 75 to 100 discovery patients were randomly split 7:3 into training and test sets. The paper reports TCR Vbeta CDR3 sequencing of approximately 140 peripheral blood samples: around 45 ophthalmopathy, about 75 hyperthyroidism and roughly 17 progressor patients. The study also compared thyroid tissue and blood T-cell repertoires from about 6 Graves' hyperthyroidism patients. An independent validation cohort of fewer than 20 hyperthyroidism patients and 17 patients who later progressed to ophthalmopathy tested prospective prediction of ophthalmopathy.

Overall study results and their limits: Most expanded thyroid clonotypes (frequency above 0.001) were also detected in blood, a finding suggesting that blood repertoires may reflect thyroid immune responses. Ophthalmopathy was separated from stable hyperthyroidism by a 13 V-J signature model, with around 88% sensitivity and approximately 84% specificity obtained in cross-validation and 80%/75% obtained in testing. In validation, the model predicted progression to ophthalmopathy a median of about 6.8 months before onset, with 70% to 71% sensitivity and about 72% specificity. No statistical method was used to fix the sample size in advance, and group allocation was not hidden from the investigators.

The TCR beta CDR3 regions were amplified from the RNA transcripts. The first round of RT-PCR for the TCR CDR3 was performed with the HTBI primer set and the Qiagen OneStep RT-PCR kit. The libraries were constructed in a second round of multiplex PCR and then size-selected and purified. The libraries were sequenced on an Illumina HiSeq2000 using paired-end 100 bp reads. As for the authors' bioinformatics: SOAPnuke was used to process the raw data, with reads discarded if the reads contained adapters or uncalled bases, had a mean Phred below 15, or lacked an exact constant-primer or identifier match. COPE v1.2.5 was used to merge high-quality paired reads, and clonotypes were defined as unique nucleotide sequences. Clonotypes were aligned to IMGT TRBV, TRBD and TRBJ reference segments using MiTCR v1.1. The analysis included only V-J combinations with a frequency above 0.0001, which together covered about 99% of the repertoires. A TCS score was defined as the ratio between F50 (clonal expansion) and ExV (chaos), using BLOSUM62-based TCRdist between CDR3 peptides within each V-J. Welch's t-statistics and random forest reduced 500 to 650 V-J features to 10 to 15, which were used in a naive Bayes classifier (R e1071). Thyroid-blood repertoire similarity was quantified with the Morisita-Horn index. TCRdb reran the public reads through fastp at Q25 and MiXCR, keeping productive beta chains. For every CDR3 protein sequence, its rows merge into one entry that carries the most common genes and DNA. The V and J calls were determined by TCRdb, not by the authors. The sample table lists more than 40,000 distinct CDR3 sequences, around 49% of them with a count of one. The biggest ten clones account for roughly a third of the sample.

Input material: peripheral blood or thyroid tissue (not recorded which). The TCR originated in a woman aged 50 to 60 with Graves' hyperthyroidism.

The encoded CDR3 is CASSQDTISTQYF. The nucleotide sequence reads as follows: TGTGCCAGCAGCCAAGATACTATCTCGACCCAGTACTTC. Recombination linked TRBV4-2 to TRBJ2-5; the D gene assignment is ambiguous. A distance of 9 bases separates the germline ends of V and J, which lose 0 bases and 7 bases respectively. For CDR1 and CDR2, the germline V gene lists LGHNA and YNFKEQ. From its cysteine to its phenylalanine, the CDR3 spans 13 amino acids. Only the CDR3 DNA is retained, 39 bases long and in frame from the first base.